This T cell receptor (beta chain) was identified during a study of cytomegalovirus exposure and HLA in healthy donors. CDR1 and CDR2 (germline): SSHAT, FNYEAQ (reference sequence). The CDR3 extends over 13 amino acids. Notes on the study in general: The authors listed 164 TCR beta chains as cytomegalovirus-associated. The study found most TCR sequences rare, yet found some public TCRs in many donors. It was confirmed in vitro that a few of the CMV-associated chains were specific for CMV antigens. Reports indicated that the classifier achieved high specificity and sensitivity in diagnosing cytomegalovirus status.

Notes on this clone: The target antigen is unknown. The junction and the germline gene differ at one end; a read error may be behind it.

TCRdb's copy holds only in-frame clones and misses some; the assay was immunoSEQ multiplex PCR. The sample has 200,000 to 250,000 clones, approximately 87% seen once. Sequencing used PBMCs. V and J are TRBV7-7 and TRBJ1-1, with no clear D. This sequence was found in a woman between 18 and 29 years old in good health and CMV-seronegative. CDR3 coding DNA: TGTGCTAGCAGCTCCTCGTATAGCACTGAAGCTTTCTTT. Amino acid sequence: CASSSSYSTEAFF.